Listed here are 31 T cell receptor beta chains from one sample, sequenced in a study of blood T cell repertoires in COVID-19. Here immunoSEQ multiplex PCR was the method, and the copy in TCRdb shows in-frame clones only, minus some. The table lists about 74,000 clones, approximately 78% of them singletons. Material for sequencing was peripheral blood. The receptors originated from a human donor in a cohort sampled during active COVID-19.

V is TRBV9 and J is TRBJ2-1, with a possible D match to TRBD2 (5 bases). V shed 2 bases and J shed 3 bases, with 15 bases lying between them. In germline, CDR1 is SGDLS, CDR2 YYNGEE. This CDR3 spans 16 amino acids. Here the CDR3 reads CASSVPSGLFYNEQFF. CDR3 coding DNA: TGTGCCAGCAGCGTTCCTTCGGGGTTGTTCTACAATGAGCAGTTCTTC.

The chain carries TRBV27 and TRBJ2-2; tentatively, D is TRBD1 (5 bases). The germline gives CDR1 MNHEY, CDR2 SMNVEV (reference sequence). The CDR3 runs to 23 residues. V was pared by 3 bases and J by 2 bases, with 34 bases between. CDR3 sequence (DNA): TGTGCCAGCAGTTTTCGGCCCCACATTTACGCGACATCGACAGTAAGAAACACCGGGGAGCTGTTTTTT. Protein product: CASSFRPHIYATSTVRNTGELFF.

Of note for this clone: Other DNA sequences of this sample code for an identical CDR3. This chain joins TRBV18 and TRBJ1-6; TRBD1 matches 7 bases. The CDR3 length is 14 residues. J gave up 7 bases and V 2 bases, and 2 bases lay outside the gene matches. Germline assignment: CDR1 KGHSH and CDR2 LQKENI. The CDR3 sequence is CASSPGTANSPLHF. The CDR3 region has the DNA TGTGCCAGCTCACCAGGGACAGCCAATTCACCCCTCCACTTT.

The rearrangement uses TRBV1 and TRBJ2-1; the table's D call of TRBD2 was not tested on the DNA. TRBV1 is given as a pseudogene. The CDR3 totals 15 residues. The CDR3, as DNA: TGCACCAGCAGGCGGACTAGCGGGAGCGGGAATGAGCAGTTCTTC. This codes for CTSRRTSGSGNEQFF.

The genes are TRBV19 and TRBJ1-5; no definite D call. The CDR3 is made up of 14 amino acids. Germline CDR1 is LNHDA and CDR2 is SQIVND (reference sequence). Between the trimmed V and J ends, which lost 10 bases and 0 bases, there was a span of 13 bases. CDR3 in amino acids: CATTSIYSNQPQHF. The CDR3 DNA reads TGTGCCACCACCTCCATCTATAGCAATCAGCCCCAGCATTTT.

The chain links TRBV29-1 to TRBJ2-3; D call uncertain. The CDR3 is 11 residues long. Germline V gene data show CDR1 as SQVTM and CDR2 as ANQGSEA. V lost 4 bases and J 3 bases, leaving 5 bases between the germline ends. CDR3 nucleotide sequence: TGCAGCGTTGCTAATACAGATACGCAGTATTTT. Its translation: CSVANTDTQYF.

The chain employs TRBV12-3 or TRBV12-4 and TRBJ2-7; D is perhaps TRBD2 (5 bases). CDR3 length: 12 residues. Deletions cut 3 bases from V and 6 bases from J, with 9 bases between. DNA of the CDR3: TGTGCCAGCAGTTTTGTAGGGAGCGAGCAGTACTTC. Its protein is CASSFVGSEQYF.

The V and J genes are TRBV30 and TRBJ1-2; tentative D call: TRBD1 (5 bases). Trimming stripped 5 bases from V and 1 base from J, with 17 bases between. This CDR3 has 15 amino acids. Germline CDR1 is GTSNPN and CDR2 is SVGIG (reference sequence). The CDR3 sequence: CAWLHPGRDNYGYTF. DNA for the CDR3: TGTGCCTGGCTCCATCCAGGCAGGGATAACTATGGCTACACCTTC.

This clone has just one count. The rearrangement joins TRBV2 to TRBJ1-5; no definite D call. The germline V gene has CDR1 SNHLY and CDR2 FYNNEI. The germline V and J ends were trimmed by 4 bases and 7 bases, with 8 bases remaining between them. The CDR3 is made up of 12 amino acids. The CDR3: CASSVNLQPQHF. In nucleotides, the CDR3 is TGTGCCAGCAGTGTTAATTTACAGCCCCAGCATTTT. Combining the CDR3 with reference TRBV2 and TRBJ1-5 gives the whole variable domain EPEVTQTPSHQVTQMGQEVILRCVPISNHLYFYWYRQILGQKVEFLVSFYNNEISEKSEIFDDQFSVERPDGSNFTLKIRSTKLEDSAMYFCASSVNLQPQHFGDGTRLSIL.

This clone has only one observation. The rearrangement links TRBV10-3 to TRBJ1-5, with TRBD1 identical over 8 bases. The CDR3 loop spans 14 amino acids. CDR1 and CDR2 from the germline V gene are ENHRY and SYGVKD. V shed 2 bases, J shed 4 bases, and the junction held 1 base outside the gene matches. The CDR3 sequence is CAISEGQGNQPQHF. The CDR3 nucleotides are TGTGCCATCAGTGAGGGACAGGGAAATCAGCCCCAGCATTTT.

This chain connects TRBV6-2 or TRBV6-3 to TRBJ2-7, with D perhaps matching TRBD1 (5 bases). In germline, CDR1 is MNHEY, CDR2 SVGEGT. The V gene lost 0 bases and the J gene lost 0 bases, with 9 bases spanning the gap. CDR3 length equals 15 residues. This CDR3 reads CASSYSPGYSYEQYF. In DNA form, the CDR3 reads TGTGCCAGCAGTTACTCTCCAGGGTACTCCTACGAGCAGTACTTC.

The chain uses TRBV4-3 and TRBJ1-6; 7 nucleotides align to TRBD1. The CDR3 is 16 residues long. Germline CDR1 LGHNA, CDR2 YSLEER. V gave up 1 base and J gave up 7 bases; unmatched junction bases: 7. CDR3 sequence: CASSQGPGTANSPLHF. The CDR3 region has the DNA TGCGCCAGCAGCCAAGGGCCCGGGACAGCCAATTCACCCCTCCACTTT.

The chain carries TRBV7-2 and TRBJ2-6; 12 bases match TRBD2. CDR3 length equals 17 residues. Germline V gene sequence: CDR1 SGHTA, CDR2 FQGNSA. V dropped 4 bases and J dropped 1; count of bases not matched to a gene: 2. DNA for the CDR3: TGTGCCAGCAGCTCCGGGACTAGCGGGTCTGGGGCCAACGTCCTGACTTTC. As protein: CASSSGTSGSGANVLTF.

This sequence joins TRBV5-1 and TRBJ2-5; 8 nucleotides line up with TRBD2. The CDR3 extends over 15 amino acids. Germline values: CDR1 SGHRS, CDR2 YFSETQ. Trimming cost V 2 bases and J 1 base; bases outside gene matches: 4. CDR3 amino acids: CASSLTGGFQETQYF. The DNA for the CDR3 is TGCGCCAGCAGCTTAACGGGAGGGTTCCAAGAGACCCAGTACTTC.

J is TRBJ2-3 and V is TRBV24-1; D might be TRBD1 (6 bases). The CDR3 is made up of 16 amino acids. The ends were cut back, 3 bases at V and 4 bases at J, with 16 bases in the middle. Germline CDR1 KGHDR, CDR2 SFDVKD. CDR3 nucleotides: TGTGCCACCAGTGATGGACAGTTATCGCTTCCAGATACGCAGTATTTT. Encoded protein: CATSDGQLSLPDTQYF.

This clone appeared a single time. The V and J genes are TRBV3-1 (or the pseudogene TRBV3-2) and TRBJ2-6; perhaps TRBD2 as D (5 bases). Trimming pared 1 base from V and 2 bases from J, leaving 12 bases between. The CDR3 is 17 residues long. CDR1 and CDR2 (germline): LGHDT, YNNKEL (reference sequence). CDR3 DNA sequence: TGTGCCAGCAGCCAAGTACTTCGGGGTGCTGGGGCCAACGTCCTGACTTTC. Its translation: CASSQVLRGAGANVLTF.

This chain joins TRBV3-1 (or the pseudogene TRBV3-2) and TRBJ2-7, with 8 bases matching TRBD2. CDR3 size: 14 residues. The germline V gene has CDR1 LGHDT and CDR2 YNNKEL (reference sequence). V was pared by 4 bases and J by 3 bases, with 5 bases of the junction left unmatched. CDR3 coding DNA: TGTGCCAGCAGCCCGCAGCGGGGGAACTACGAGCAGTACTTC. Protein product: CASSPQRGNYEQYF.

This chain links TRBV4-3 with TRBJ1-2; possibly TRBD1 for D (5 bases). From germline, CDR1 is LGHNA and CDR2 YSLEER. Trimming stripped 4 bases from V and 4 bases from J, with 13 bases between. This CDR3 has 14 residues. CDR3: CASSPGGGVYGYTF. The CDR3 DNA reads TGCGCCAGCAGCCCCGGGGGGGGAGTCTATGGCTACACCTTC.

The rearrangement links TRBV5-1 to TRBJ2-6; the match to TRBD1 covers 8 bases. V trimming: 5 bases; J trimming: 2 bases; junction bases outside the gene matches: 9. From germline, CDR1 is SGHRS and CDR2 YFSETQ. This CDR3 spans 17 amino acids. This CDR3 is CASSEGQGMAGANVLTF. CDR3 bases: TGCGCCAGCAGTGAAGGACAGGGAATGGCTGGGGCCAACGTCCTGACTTTC.

J is TRBJ2-2 and V is TRBV27; 11 positions match TRBD1. Germline CDR1 reads MNHEY; CDR2 reads SMNVEV (reference sequence). The CDR3 length is 20 residues. With V trimmed by 2 bases and J by 0 bases, 11 bases remained unmatched. In DNA form, the CDR3 reads TGTGCCAGCAGTTTAATCCCACCCGGGACAGGGGGTACGAACACCGGGGAGCTGTTTTTT. It codes for CASSLIPPGTGGTNTGELFF.

V gene TRBV30 combines with J gene TRBJ2-7; a possible D gene is TRBD2 (6 bases). V lost 1 base and J 7 bases, leaving 14 bases between the germline ends. This CDR3 has 13 residues. Germline V gives CDR1 GTSNPN, CDR2 SVGIG (reference sequence). CDR3 DNA sequence: TGTGCCTGGAGTGCCGGGACTCTCCGAGAGCAGTACTTC. It translates to CAWSAGTLREQYF.

This chain uses TRBV6-5 with TRBJ1-3, with D unresolved. Looked up from germline, CDR1 is MNHEY and CDR2 is SVGAGI. Trimming cost V 6 bases and J 0 bases, with 6 bases left between them. The CDR3 totals 13 residues. The CDR3 loop reads CASSGDSGNTIYF. The CDR3 DNA is TGTGCCAGCAGCGGGGACTCTGGAAACACCATATATTTT.

The J gene is TRBJ1-1, the V gene TRBV18; perhaps TRBD1 as D (5 bases). V dropped 3 bases and J dropped 5 bases, with 13 bases sitting between them. The CDR3 contains 14 residues. The germline V gene encodes CDR1 KGHSH and CDR2 LQKENI. The CDR3 DNA is TGTGCCAGCTCACCGTCGGGGGGTTGGACTGAAGCTTTCTTT. Translating it yields CASSPSGGWTEAFF.

The CDR3 bases are TGTGCCACCAGCAGGGAACTAGCGAGTGAGCAGTACTTC. It specifies CATSRELASEQYF. V is TRBV15 and J is TRBJ2-7, with TRBD2 identical over 7 bases. Losses at the gene ends were 3 bases for V and 7 bases for J; bases not matched to a gene: 6. Germline V gene lookup returns CDR1 LNHNV and CDR2 YYDKDF (reference sequence). This CDR3 contains 13 residues.

The J gene is TRBJ1-3, the V gene TRBV4-1; D unclear. V lost 1 base and J 0 bases, leaving 10 bases between the germline ends. The CDR3 is 16 amino acids. Germline V CDR1 and CDR2: MGHRA, YSYEKL. The CDR3 nucleotides read TGCGCCAGCAGCCAAGGCGACATAAACTCTGGAAACACCATATATTTT. This codes for CASSQGDINSGNTIYF.

This chain uses TRBV18 with TRBJ2-7; possibly TRBD1 for D (6 bases). V was pared by 2 bases and J by 6 bases, with 8 bases between. This CDR3 has 12 amino acids. Germline CDR1 reads KGHSH; CDR2 reads LQKENI. The CDR3 here is CASSPIGGEQYF. DNA of the CDR3: TGTGCCAGCTCACCAATAGGGGGCGAGCAGTACTTC.

The CDR3 sequence: CASRDTGFPGYTF. The DNA of the CDR3 is TGTGCCAGCAGGGATACAGGGTTTCCTGGCTACACCTTC. The chain couples TRBV6-5 to TRBJ1-2; D is perhaps TRBD1 (6 bases). There are 13 residues in the CDR3. Trimming shortened V by 6 bases and J by 7 bases, and 15 bases separated the two germline ends. Germline lookup yields CDR1 MNHEY and CDR2 SVGAGI.

The chain is built from TRBV10-3 and TRBJ2-3; tentatively, D is TRBD2 (5 bases). The CDR3 totals 16 residues. V dropped 8 bases and J dropped 2 bases, with 20 bases sitting between them. The germline gives CDR1 ENHRY, CDR2 SYGVKD. The CDR3, as DNA: TGTGCCATCTCCCGCCGGGGTGAGGATACCACAGATACGCAGTATTTT. Translated: CAISRRGEDTTDTQYF.

The chain uses TRBV29-1 and TRBJ2-7; 10 bases fit TRBD2. The CDR3 has 13 residues. V gave up 1 base and J gave up 4 bases; unmatched junction bases: 1. The germline CDR1 and CDR2 sequences are SQVTM and ANQGSEA. CDR3 residues: CSVEVLAGYEQYF. CDR3 in DNA: TGCAGCGTTGAAGTACTAGCGGGATACGAGCAGTACTTC.

The chain combines TRBV6-5 with TRBJ1-6; 8 bases are shared with TRBD1. This CDR3 contains 15 residues. Germline lookup yields CDR1 MNHEY and CDR2 SVGAGI. After removal of 6 bases from V and 9 bases from J, the junction contained 10 bases not matched to a gene. The chain's CDR3 is CASRTDRGFGSPLHF. CDR3 DNA sequence: TGTGCCAGCAGGACCGACAGGGGATTCGGTTCACCCCTCCACTTT.

V and J are TRBV5-4 and TRBJ2-7, with TRBD2 matching 12 bases. The germline gives CDR1 SGHNT, CDR2 YYREEE (reference sequence). V was clipped by 6 bases and J by 0 bases; unmatched bases: 4. The CDR3 is 15 amino acids. The CDR3 loop reads CASTPTSGSSYEQYF. DNA for the CDR3: TGTGCCAGCACCCCGACTAGCGGGAGCTCCTACGAGCAGTACTTC.